This T cell receptor (beta chain) was retrieved from a study of Ad26.COV2.S vaccination and SARS-CoV-2 variants. Across the whole study: Participant was drawn from the COV1001 Ad26.COV2.S trial arm. Each vaccinee took Ad26.COV2.S intramuscularly, once or twice 56 days apart.

Treatment reported: roughly 20 received Ad26.COV2.S at low or high dose, single or two shots; roughly five received placebo; per-sample allocation not given. Material that was analyzed had been drawn on day 63 after the first vaccine or placebo injection. Cohort 1b enrolled adults aged 18-55 years in Boston. Immunization relied on an Ad26 vector, which expressed Wuhan-strain SARS-CoV-2 spike. V dropped 4 bases and J dropped 5; count of bases not matched to a gene: 5. This CDR3 comprises 14 residues. CDR1 is SGHNT, CDR2 YYREEE, per germline (reference sequence). TCRdb's copy holds only in-frame clones and misses some; the assay was immunoSEQ multiplex PCR. Found here are about 350,000 clones, about 89% of them singletons; the top ten hold roughly 4.8%.

The sequence came from a person aged 18-60 years who received the Ad26.COV2.S COVID-19 vaccine or a placebo. The source was peripheral blood, collected in a trial of Ad26.COV2.S vaccine versus placebo. This rearrangement joins TRBV5-4 to TRBJ2-5; 10 bases are a match to TRBD1. The DNA for the CDR3 is TGTGCCAGCAGCATGGACAGGGGGAGGGAGACCCAGTACTTC. This codes for CASSMDRGRETQYF.